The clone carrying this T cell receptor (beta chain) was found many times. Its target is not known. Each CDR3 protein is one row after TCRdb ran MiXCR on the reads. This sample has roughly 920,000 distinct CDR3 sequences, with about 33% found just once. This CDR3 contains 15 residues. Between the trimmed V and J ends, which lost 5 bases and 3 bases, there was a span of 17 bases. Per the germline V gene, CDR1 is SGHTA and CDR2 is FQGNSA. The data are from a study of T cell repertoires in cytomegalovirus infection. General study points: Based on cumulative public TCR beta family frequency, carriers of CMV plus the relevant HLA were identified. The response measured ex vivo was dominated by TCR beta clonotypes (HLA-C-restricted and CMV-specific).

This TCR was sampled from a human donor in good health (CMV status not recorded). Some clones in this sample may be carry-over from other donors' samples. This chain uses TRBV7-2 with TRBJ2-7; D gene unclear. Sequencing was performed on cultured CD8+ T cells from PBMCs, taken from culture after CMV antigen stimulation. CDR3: CASSVTGPWDYEQYV. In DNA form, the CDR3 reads TGTGCCAGCAGCGTTACCGGGCCGTGGGACTACGAGCAGTACGTC.